The sequence of this T cell receptor beta chain was determined in a study of blood T cell repertoires in COVID-19. Study information: Samples taken during acute and convalescent COVID-19 were collected in the United States, Italy and Spain. Sample material is recorded as cDNA or gDNA derived from T cells, B-cell-depleted T cells, or PBMCs.

In the authors' workflow: For nucleated cells, counts were estimated from reference gene primer amplification. Only in-frame clones appear in the TCRdb table, and some are missing; sequencing was by immunoSEQ multiplex PCR. Clonal size and the V and J genes are those of that table, whereas D and trimming came from the DNA. The sample has around 170,000 clones; 90% to 95% are singletons. The V end lost 5 bases, the J end lost 7 bases, and 12 bases lay between the germline ends. Germline V gives CDR1 WSHSY, CDR2 SAAADI. The CDR3 extends over 13 amino acids. This rearrangement joins TRBV10-2 to TRBJ1-5; no clear D gene. The material sequenced was peripheral blood. The TCR originated in a man aged 50 to 60 with acute or convalescent COVID-19. The CDR3 nucleotides read TGCGCCAGCAGTAAAGGTCTGAGGCAGCCCCAGCATTTT. It codes for CASSKGLRQPQHF.